The clone carrying this T cell receptor (beta chain) was picked up a small number of times. This entry comes from a study of long-term antiretroviral therapy in people with HIV. The length of the CDR3 is 14 residues. The V gene's germline CDR1 is SGDLS and CDR2 YYNGEE. The V and J ends lost 4 bases and 5 bases, in that order; junction bases with no gene match: 4. The run of the v3.0 immunoSEQ assay was at survey level. Using immunoSEQ multiplex PCR, the repertoire was profiled, and TCRdb retains in-frame clones only, with some absent. Counted here are about 24,000 clones, roughly four fifths occurring once; the ten biggest clones make up approximately 5.7%.

The sequence was collected from a man aged 25-45 years with HIV. This rearrangement joins TRBV9 to TRBJ1-2, with 11 bases that match TRBD1. Here the sequenced sample was unsorted PBMCs, taken 4.4 years after starting antiretroviral therapy. Here the CDR3 reads CASSPGTGGYGYTF. The CDR3 DNA reads as TGTGCCAGCAGCCCCGGGACAGGGGGTTATGGCTACACCTTC.